These T cell receptor beta chains were read from a single sample in a study of human T cells and chemical hapten exposure. Via MiXCR, TCRdb re-called the RACE reads, giving one row per CDR3 protein. The sample lists about 69,000 distinct CDR3 sequences; 10% were seen once. Sequencing was performed on whole blood, taken in connection with sensitization to the hapten diphenylcyclopropenone (DPC). The source is a woman aged 45-60 years with alopecia areata. Some clones in this sample may be carry-over from other donors' samples. Each CDR3 is given with its conserved first and last residue. The D gene is left open where the match is weak. Clone size is shown for a subset of rows, as once, few, many or a class of expanded clone.

j_call: TRBJ1-1; d_call: -; v_call: TRBV7-9; clone_size: few; cdr3_aa: CASSLANSMGAFF; cdr3_nt: TGTGCCAGCAGCTTAGCAAACTCAATGGGAGCTTTCTTT
j_call: TRBJ1-2; d_call: -; v_call: TRBV11-2; clone_size: many; cdr3_aa: CASSSESYGYTF; cdr3_nt: TGTGCCAGCAGTTCAGAATCCTATGGCTACACCTTC
j_call: TRBJ2-1; d_call: -; v_call: TRBV28; clone_size: -; cdr3_aa: CAAQRGTKQFF; cdr3_nt: TGTGCCGCCCAAAGAGGAACTAAGCAGTTCTTC
j_call: TRBJ2-2; d_call: TRBD2; v_call: TRBV12-3/TRBV12-4; clone_size: -; cdr3_aa: CASTPGLASGELFF; cdr3_nt: TGTGCCAGCACGCCGGGACTAGCGTCCGGGGAGCTGTTTTTT
j_call: TRBJ2-1; d_call: TRBD2; v_call: TRBV18; clone_size: -; cdr3_aa: CASSPPTSGRGEQFF; cdr3_nt: TGTGCCAGCTCACCACCCACTAGCGGGAGGGGGGAGCAGTTCTTC
j_call: TRBJ1-1; d_call: -; v_call: TRBV7-9; clone_size: many; cdr3_aa: CASSLGVGTEAFF; cdr3_nt: TGTGCCAGCAGCTTAGGGGTGGGTACTGAAGCTTTCTTT
j_call: TRBJ1-1; d_call: -; v_call: TRBV2; clone_size: few; cdr3_aa: CASTQQGASEAFF; cdr3_nt: TGTGCCAGCACTCAACAAGGGGCCTCCGAAGCTTTCTTT
j_call: TRBJ2-7; d_call: -; v_call: TRBV5-4; clone_size: -; cdr3_aa: CASSLEVPGAEQYF; cdr3_nt: TGTGCCAGCAGCTTGGAGGTGCCAGGGGCCGAGCAGTACTTC
j_call: TRBJ1-1; d_call: -; v_call: TRBV29-1; clone_size: -; cdr3_aa: CSVLDSPTEAFF; cdr3_nt: TGCAGCGTCCTGGACAGCCCCACTGAAGCTTTCTTT
j_call: TRBJ2-2; d_call: TRBD2; v_call: TRBV2; clone_size: many; cdr3_aa: CASSGLAGPGELFF; cdr3_nt: TGTGCCAGCAGCGGACTAGCGGGTCCCGGGGAGCTGTTTTTT
j_call: TRBJ1-1; d_call: -; v_call: TRBV27; clone_size: many; cdr3_aa: CASSLSQGTEAFF; cdr3_nt: TGTGCCAGCAGTTTATCGCAGGGCACTGAAGCTTTCTTT
j_call: TRBJ2-3; d_call: TRBD1; v_call: TRBV5-1; clone_size: -; cdr3_aa: CASSSQGGDTQYF; cdr3_nt: TGCGCCAGCAGCTCACAGGGGGGAGATACGCAGTATTTT
j_call: TRBJ2-1; d_call: TRBD1; v_call: TRBV7-6; clone_size: many; cdr3_aa: CASSLAQGASYNEQFF; cdr3_nt: TGTGCCAGCAGCTTAGCACAGGGGGCTTCCTACAATGAGCAGTTCTTC
j_call: TRBJ2-3; d_call: TRBD2; v_call: TRBV5-1; clone_size: few; cdr3_aa: CASSVSGTSGDTQYF; cdr3_nt: TGCGCCAGCAGCGTTTCCGGGACTAGCGGGGATACGCAGTATTTT
j_call: TRBJ1-5; d_call: TRBD1; v_call: TRBV19; clone_size: many; cdr3_aa: CGTGENQPQHF; cdr3_nt: TGTGGGACAGGGGAGAATCAGCCCCAGCATTTT
j_call: TRBJ1-3; d_call: -; v_call: TRBV11-2; clone_size: -; cdr3_aa: CASSVDRSNTIYF; cdr3_nt: TGTGCCAGCAGCGTAGACAGGAGCAACACCATATATTTT
j_call: TRBJ1-1; d_call: -; v_call: TRBV7-6; clone_size: many; cdr3_aa: CASSLVRTQEAFF; cdr3_nt: TGTGCCAGCAGCTTAGTCCGGACCCAGGAAGCTTTCTTT
j_call: TRBJ2-2; d_call: -; v_call: TRBV12-3/TRBV12-4; clone_size: -; cdr3_aa: CASSQTRALGTGELFF; cdr3_nt: TGTGCCAGCAGTCAAACTAGGGCTCTTGGCACCGGGGAGCTGTTTTTT
j_call: TRBJ1-1; d_call: -; v_call: TRBV29-1; clone_size: -; cdr3_aa: CSVAESGITEAFF; cdr3_nt: TGCAGCGTTGCGGAATCGGGCATCACTGAAGCTTTCTTT
j_call: TRBJ2-1; d_call: TRBD1; v_call: TRBV6-5; clone_size: many; cdr3_aa: CASSRQGADNEQFF; cdr3_nt: TGTGCCAGCAGCAGACAGGGGGCTGACAATGAGCAGTTCTTC
j_call: TRBJ2-1; d_call: TRBD1; v_call: TRBV5-1; clone_size: many; cdr3_aa: CASSLGDRVDEQFF; cdr3_nt: TGCGCCAGCAGCTTGGGGGACAGGGTCGATGAGCAGTTCTTC
j_call: TRBJ2-3; d_call: TRBD2; v_call: TRBV29-1; clone_size: many; cdr3_aa: CSVGYGLAGGVTDTQYF; cdr3_nt: TGCAGCGTTGGATATGGACTAGCGGGAGGCGTCACAGATACGCAGTATTTT
j_call: TRBJ2-4; d_call: -; v_call: TRBV10-2; clone_size: many; cdr3_aa: CASSESDGNIQYF; cdr3_nt: TGCGCCAGCAGTGAGTCCGACGGAAACATTCAGTACTTC
j_call: TRBJ2-7; d_call: TRBD2; v_call: TRBV12-3/TRBV12-4; clone_size: few; cdr3_aa: CASSLRAGGHPYEQYF; cdr3_nt: TGTGCCAGCAGTTTACGAGCGGGAGGCCACCCCTACGAGCAGTACTTC
j_call: TRBJ2-3; d_call: -; v_call: TRBV11-2; clone_size: -; cdr3_aa: CASSFSGTDTQYF; cdr3_nt: TGTGCCAGCAGTTTCAGCGGCACAGATACGCAGTATTTT
j_call: TRBJ1-1; d_call: -; v_call: TRBV10-2; clone_size: many; cdr3_aa: CASRGRGGAGEAFF; cdr3_nt: TGCGCCAGCAGGGGCCGAGGTGGGGCAGGTGAAGCTTTCTTT
j_call: TRBJ1-4; d_call: -; v_call: TRBV27; clone_size: many; cdr3_aa: CASSLMVSTNEKLFF; cdr3_nt: TGTGCCAGCAGTTTAATGGTTTCAACTAATGAAAAACTGTTTTTT
j_call: TRBJ2-7; d_call: TRBD2; v_call: TRBV12-3/TRBV12-4; clone_size: -; cdr3_aa: CASSLAGDYYEQYF; cdr3_nt: TGTGCCAGCAGTCTAGCGGGGGATTACTACGAGCAGTACTTC
j_call: TRBJ1-2; d_call: TRBD1; v_call: TRBV19; clone_size: many; cdr3_aa: CASSITRQGGGYTF; cdr3_nt: TGTGCCAGTAGTATAACAAGACAGGGAGGCGGCTACACCTTC
j_call: TRBJ1-2; d_call: -; v_call: TRBV29-1; clone_size: many; cdr3_aa: CSVVTAPNYGYTF; cdr3_nt: TGCAGCGTTGTGACAGCCCCGAACTATGGCTACACCTTC
j_call: TRBJ2-1; d_call: -; v_call: TRBV28; clone_size: -; cdr3_aa: CASSLSLGLGQFF; cdr3_nt: TGTGCCAGCAGTTTATCTTTAGGGTTGGGGCAGTTCTTC
j_call: TRBJ2-3; d_call: TRBD2; v_call: TRBV2; clone_size: few; cdr3_aa: CASRPPGTSGFTDTQYF; cdr3_nt: TGTGCCAGCAGGCCTCCGGGGACTAGCGGATTTACAGATACGCAGTATTTT
j_call: TRBJ2-2; d_call: -; v_call: TRBV27; clone_size: few; cdr3_aa: CASSLGHTGELFF; cdr3_nt: TGTGCCAGCAGTTTAGGACACACCGGGGAGCTGTTTTTT
j_call: TRBJ2-1; d_call: TRBD2; v_call: TRBV7-2; clone_size: many; cdr3_aa: CASSLDLLAGPYSYNEQFF; cdr3_nt: TGTGCCAGCAGCTTAGATCTGCTAGCGGGACCCTACTCCTACAATGAGCAGTTCTTC
j_call: TRBJ2-5; d_call: TRBD1; v_call: TRBV9; clone_size: medium-sized; cdr3_aa: CASSPQGQGGETQYF; cdr3_nt: TGTGCCAGCAGCCCTCAGGGACAGGGGGGAGAGACCCAGTACTTC
j_call: TRBJ1-4; d_call: -; v_call: TRBV7-2; clone_size: many; cdr3_aa: CASSLEGFTNEKLFF; cdr3_nt: TGTGCCAGCAGCTTAGAGGGGTTTACTAATGAAAAACTGTTTTTT